This TCR beta chain was recovered during a study of human T cells and chemical hapten exposure. Looking at the study overall: The study patch tested 0.01% DPC on the upper back and read results at 6 days. General study findings and limits: The formation of large CDR3 similarity clusters by expanded TCRs significantly exceeded that of controls. Positively correlated with patch test score were the counts of PT1 expanded TCRs.

From germline, CDR1 is LNHDA and CDR2 SQIVND (reference sequence). This CDR3 is 14 amino acids long. Germline trimming cut 8 bases from V and 7 bases from J; bases unmatched to any gene: 8. TCRdb reanalysed the RACE reads using MiXCR and keeps one entry per CDR3 protein. Among 50,000 to 80,000 distinct CDR3 sequences listed, about 11% were seen once. As regards this clonotype: Antigen specificity is unknown.

Time point of the sample: patch test 3, about 24 weeks after DPC sensitization. This sample's treatment: therapeutic diphenylcyclopropenone sensitization with weekly scalp DPC. From whole blood left unfractionated, total RNA was extracted. This sequence was found in a woman aged 25-40 years with alopecia areata. Some clones in this sample may be carry-over from other donors' samples. This rearrangement joins TRBV19 to TRBJ2-2, with 9 bases matching TRBD1. Source: whole blood, taken in connection with sensitization to the hapten diphenylcyclopropenone (DPC). CDR3 protein: CASAGTGYSGELFF. The CDR3 region has the DNA TGTGCCAGTGCCGGGACAGGGTATAGCGGGGAGCTGTTTTTT.